The 20 T cell receptor beta chains below all came from one sample that was sequenced in a study of blood T cells in healthy people across ages. Then a second PCR, running roughly 7 to 11 cycles, was carried out with a sample-barcoded 5' primer and a J-beta primer mix. TCRdb passed the 5' RACE reads through MiXCR, listing each CDR3 protein once. The repertoire includes 1.5 million to 2 million distinct CDR3 sequences, about 28% of them detected once, and 6.5% to 8.5% sits in the top ten. Source material: blood. The receptors come from a woman aged 25 to 39 in good health.

J is TRBJ2-3 and V is TRBV3-1, with a possible D match to TRBD2 (6 bases). Per germline, CDR1 LGHDT and CDR2 YNNKEL (reference sequence). V was pared by 3 bases and J by 6 bases, with 22 bases between. CDR3 length: 17 amino acids. The CDR3 DNA is TGTGCCAGCAGCCAGGGCCCGCGCTCTCCGGGGGAGGATACGCAGTATTTT. It is translated as CASSQGPRSPGEDTQYF.

This clonotype occurred a few times. The V call is TRBV19, the J call TRBJ1-2, with 7 bases fitting TRBD1. J lost 0 bases, V lost 6 bases, and 7 bases had no gene match. Germline CDR1 reads LNHDA; CDR2 reads SQIVND (reference sequence). The CDR3 covers 15 residues. CDR3 sequence reads: CASSAQGTTNYGYTF. DNA for the CDR3: TGTGCCAGTAGCGCACAGGGGACTACTAACTATGGCTACACCTTC. The full variable domain, completed using reference TRBV19 and TRBJ1-2, is DGGITQSPKYLFRKEGQNVTLSCEQNLNHDAMYWYRQDPGQGLRLIYYSQIVNDFQKGDIAEGYSVSREKKESFPLTVTSAQKNPTAFYLCASSAQGTTNYGYTFGSGTRLTVV.

The chain employs TRBV5-1 and TRBJ2-7; D is possibly TRBD1 (6 bases). Trimming took 1 base from V and 1 from J, leaving 15 bases between them. The CDR3 loop spans 16 amino acids. CDR1 and CDR2 (germline): SGHRS, YFSETQ. The CDR3 sequence: CASSLFGPGTSYEQYF. For the CDR3, the DNA is TGCGCCAGCAGCTTGTTCGGTCCAGGGACATCCTACGAGCAGTACTTC.

The J gene is TRBJ2-3, the V gene TRBV5-1; 10 bases are a match to TRBD1. Germline V gene sequence: CDR1 SGHRS, CDR2 YFSETQ. This CDR3 region has 16 residues. The J segment lost 1 base and the V segment lost 0 bases, leaving 2 bases of the junction unmatched. The CDR3 sequence is CASSLDGTGGTDTQYF. CDR3 bases: TGCGCCAGCAGCTTGGATGGGACAGGGGGCACAGATACGCAGTATTTT. The full variable domain, rest sourced from reference TRBV5-1 and TRBJ2-3, is KAGVTQTPRYLIKTRGQQVTLSCSPISGHRSVSWYQQTPGQGLQFLFEYFSETQRNKGNFPGRFSGRQFSNSRSEMNVSTLELGDSALYLCASSLDGTGGTDTQYFGPGTRLTVL.

In its sample, this clonotype was seen a few times. This rearrangement joins TRBV5-5 to TRBJ2-3, with TRBD2 as a possible D gene (5 bases). Trimming took 5 bases from V and 5 from J, leaving 12 bases between them. The CDR3 totals 13 residues. Germline assignment: CDR1 SGHKS and CDR2 YYEKEE (reference sequence). For the CDR3, the DNA is TGTGCCAGCAGTCGAAACGGGGAAGATACGCAGTATTTT. Translating it yields CASSRNGEDTQYF.

The rearrangement joins TRBV19 to TRBJ2-3; TRBD1 matches at 9 bases. CDR3 size: 14 residues. Trimming removed 4 bases from V and 5 bases from J; junction bases left unmatched: 4. Germline V CDR1 and CDR2: LNHDA, SQIVND (reference sequence). The CDR3 nucleotides are TGTGCCAGTAGTAGGGGACAGGGAAGAGATACGCAGTATTTT. This encodes CASSRGQGRDTQYF.

V is TRBV6-5 and J is TRBJ1-2; weak D call: TRBD1 (5 bases). CDR3 length: 13 amino acids. V was clipped by 5 bases and J by 7 bases, with 14 bases between them. Germline values: CDR1 MNHEY, CDR2 SVGAGI. The CDR3 bases are TGTGCCAGCAGTCGGGACGGTGAGACTGGCTACACCTTC. Amino acids: CASSRDGETGYTF.

In this sample, this clonotype turned up a few times. The chain uses TRBV4-1 and TRBJ1-1, with D unclear. Per germline, CDR1 MGHRA and CDR2 YSYEKL. CDR3 length: 13 residues. The V gene lost 0 bases and the J gene lost 7 bases, with 9 bases spanning the gap. CDR3 amino acids: CASSQEPLSEAFF. The CDR3 DNA reads TGCGCCAGCAGCCAAGAACCCTTGAGTGAAGCTTTCTTT.

Details on this clonotype: The CDR3 ends on some other residue instead of the conserved phenylalanine or tryptophan, so this is likely a read error. The chain has TRBV29-1 and TRBJ1-6; D remains ambiguous. Trimming shortened V by 6 bases and J by 0 bases, and 12 bases separated the two germline ends. This CDR3 region has 15 residues. Germline CDR1 SQVTM, CDR2 ANQGSEA. CDR3 in DNA: TGCAGCGTCTCCCCACCTAGCTCCTATAATTCACCCCTCCACCTT. It yields the protein CSVSPPSSYNSPLHL.

This clonotype was detected once. A much bigger clone sits one base away, suggesting this may be a read error. The V call is TRBV5-1, the J call TRBJ2-6; D perhaps matches TRBD2 (6 bases). CDR3 length: 14 amino acids. CDR1 is SGHRS, CDR2 YFSETQ, per germline. For the CDR3, the DNA is TGCGCCAGCAGCGGGGGGACCAGAGCCAACGTCCCGACTTTC. Translating gives CASSGGTRANVPTF.

The chain is built from TRBV29-1 and TRBJ2-7; 8 nucleotides align to TRBD1. CDR3 length: 14 residues. The germline V gene encodes CDR1 SQVTM and CDR2 ANQGSEA. The V segment lost 3 bases and the J segment 2 bases; nucleotides outside the gene matches: 6. CDR3 loop: CSVEIGTGAYEQYF. For the CDR3, the DNA is TGCAGCGTTGAGATCGGGACAGGAGCCTACGAGCAGTACTTC.

This clonotype occurred a few times. This chain connects TRBV11-2 to TRBJ2-7, with 12 bases that match TRBD2. Germline lookup yields CDR1 SGHAT and CDR2 FQNNGV. V dropped 4 bases and J dropped 6; count of bases not matched to a gene: 4. The CDR3 sequence is 14 residues long. The CDR3 DNA is TGTGCCAGCAGCTCTAGCGGGAGGGGGGCCGAGCAGTACTTC. Its translation is CASSSSGRGAEQYF.

This clonotype was counted a few times. The V call is TRBV7-6, the J call TRBJ2-7; TRBD2 is a possible D gene (5 bases). Germline V gene data show CDR1 as SGHVS and CDR2 as FNYEAQ. Trimming stripped 1 base from V and 3 bases from J, with 10 bases between. The CDR3 runs to 14 residues. As DNA, the CDR3 is TGTGCCAGCAGCTTAGAACTAGGGAACTACGAGCAGTACTTC. It specifies CASSLELGNYEQYF.

The CDR3 DNA reads TGCGCCAGCAGCCAAGATGGGCAGAACTACGAGCAGTACTTC. This encodes CASSQDGQNYEQYF. V and J are TRBV4-1 and TRBJ2-7; D unresolved. Germline V gives CDR1 MGHRA, CDR2 YSYEKL. The CDR3 totals 14 residues. With 0 bases removed from V and 3 bases from J, the gap between germline ends came to 9 bases.

This clonotype was counted only a few times. J is TRBJ1-5 and V is TRBV5-1, with D hard to call. The CDR3 covers 14 residues. Per germline, CDR1 SGHRS and CDR2 YFSETQ. V shed 4 bases and J shed 4 bases, with 12 bases lying between them. The CDR3 nucleotides read TGCGCCAGCAGCGTGAGCGGGGAAAATCAGCCCCAGCATTTT. Its translation: CASSVSGENQPQHF.

This clonotype was detected a few times. The chain employs TRBV2 and TRBJ2-7; possible D gene TRBD1, 6 bases. Deletions cut 7 bases from V and 3 bases from J, with 13 bases between. CDR1 and CDR2 from the germline V gene are SNHLY and FYNNEI. The CDR3 extends over 13 amino acids. This CDR3 reads CASTEGVSYEQYF. CDR3 nucleotides: TGTGCCAGCACCGAGGGGGTCAGCTACGAGCAGTACTTC.

The chain employs TRBV5-1 and TRBJ2-1; 13 positions agree with TRBD2. Germline V CDR1 and CDR2: SGHRS, YFSETQ. This CDR3 comprises 18 residues. Trimming at V came to 3 bases and at J to 0 bases, leaving 6 bases not matched to a gene. CDR3 sequence: CASSSTSGGPRSYNEQFF. In nucleotides, the CDR3 is TGCGCCAGCAGCTCGACTAGCGGGGGGCCCCGCTCCTACAATGAGCAGTTCTTC.

The sample holds many counts of this clonotype. V gene TRBV10-3 combines with J gene TRBJ2-7; D possibly uses TRBD1 or TRBD2 (5 bases each). CDR1 and CDR2 from the germline V gene are ENHRY and SYGVKD. This CDR3 is 16 amino acids long. Trimming stripped 2 bases from V and 4 bases from J, with 18 bases between. CDR3 region: CAISEPTWGRGYEQYF. CDR3 bases: TGTGCCATCAGTGAGCCCACCTGGGGGAGAGGGTACGAGCAGTACTTC.

The rearrangement links TRBV2 to TRBJ1-2; perhaps TRBD1 as D (5 bases). The CDR3 length is 13 residues. Germline V gene data show CDR1 as SNHLY and CDR2 as FYNNEI. Trimming removed 11 bases at V and 4 bases at J, with 17 bases between. CDR3 bases: TGTGCCGGCGCACAGGCAGGGCCCTATGGCTACACCTTC. As protein: CAGAQAGPYGYTF.

This clonotype was counted at least ten times. The rearrangement joins TRBV20-1 to TRBJ2-7, with 10 positions matching TRBD1. V gave up 5 bases and J gave up 4 bases; unmatched junction bases: 8. The germline CDR1 and CDR2 sequences are DFQATT and SNEGSKA (reference sequence). The CDR3 spans 14 residues. Written as DNA, the CDR3 is TGCAGTGCTCTTCCGGGACAGGGGTGGTACGAGCAGTACTTC. Translated: CSALPGQGWYEQYF.